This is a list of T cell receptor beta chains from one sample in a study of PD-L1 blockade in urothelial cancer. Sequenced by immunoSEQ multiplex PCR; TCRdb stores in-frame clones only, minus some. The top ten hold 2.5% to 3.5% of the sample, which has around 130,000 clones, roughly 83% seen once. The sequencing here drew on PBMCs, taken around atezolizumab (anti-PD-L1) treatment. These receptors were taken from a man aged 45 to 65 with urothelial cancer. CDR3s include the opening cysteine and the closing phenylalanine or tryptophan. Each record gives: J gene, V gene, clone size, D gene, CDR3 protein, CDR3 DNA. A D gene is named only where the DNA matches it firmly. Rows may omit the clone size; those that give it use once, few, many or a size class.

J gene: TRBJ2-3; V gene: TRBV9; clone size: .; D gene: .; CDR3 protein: CASSSGDTQYF; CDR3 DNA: TGTGCCAGCTCAAGCGGGGATACGCAGTATTTT
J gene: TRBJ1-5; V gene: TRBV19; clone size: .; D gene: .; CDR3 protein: CASSIEGWREGAAPQHF; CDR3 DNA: TGTGCCAGTAGTATAGAGGGATGGAGGGAAGGAGCTGCGCCCCAGCATTTT
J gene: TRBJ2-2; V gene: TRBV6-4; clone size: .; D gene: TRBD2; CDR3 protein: CASSPTGTSEELFF; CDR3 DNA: TGTGCCAGCAGTCCCACCGGGACTAGCGAGGAGCTGTTTTTT
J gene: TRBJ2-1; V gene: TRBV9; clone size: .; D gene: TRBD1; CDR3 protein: CASSETGVNEQFF; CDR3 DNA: TGTGCCAGCAGCGAAACAGGGGTTAATGAGCAGTTCTTC
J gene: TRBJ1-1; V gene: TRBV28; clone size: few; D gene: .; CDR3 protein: CASMSLMNTEAFF; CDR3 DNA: TGTGCCAGCATGAGTTTAATGAACACTGAAGCTTTCTTT
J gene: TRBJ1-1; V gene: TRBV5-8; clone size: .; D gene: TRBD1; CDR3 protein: CASSAPPGWTGGLTEAFF; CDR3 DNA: TGTGCCAGCAGCGCTCCCCCGGGGTGGACAGGGGGCTTGACTGAAGCTTTCTTT
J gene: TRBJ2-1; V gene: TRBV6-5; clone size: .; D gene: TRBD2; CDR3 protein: CASSYTGLAGGNEQFF; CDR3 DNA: TGTGCCAGCAGTTACACGGGACTAGCGGGAGGAAATGAGCAGTTCTTC
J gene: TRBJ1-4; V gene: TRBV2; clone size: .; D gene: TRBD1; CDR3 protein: CASRAGGTNEKLFF; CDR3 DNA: TGTGCCAGCAGAGCAGGGGGTACTAATGAAAAACTGTTTTTT
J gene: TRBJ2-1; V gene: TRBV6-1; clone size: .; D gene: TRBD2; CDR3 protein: CASIELAGGGNEQFF; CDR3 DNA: TGTGCCAGCATCGAACTAGCGGGCGGGGGCAATGAGCAGTTCTTC
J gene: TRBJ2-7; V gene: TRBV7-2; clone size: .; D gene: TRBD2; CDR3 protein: CASSFSGSLSYEQYF; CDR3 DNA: TGTGCCAGCAGTTTTAGCGGGAGCCTCTCCTACGAGCAGTACTTC
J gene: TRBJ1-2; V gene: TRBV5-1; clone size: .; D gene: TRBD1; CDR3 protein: CASSSGTGDYGYTF; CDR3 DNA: TGCGCCAGCAGCTCCGGGACAGGGGACTATGGCTACACCTTC
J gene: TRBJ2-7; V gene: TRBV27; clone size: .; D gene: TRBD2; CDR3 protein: CASSLSPHSGGSDGEQYF; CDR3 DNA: TGTGCCAGCAGTTTATCTCCTCATAGCGGGGGGTCCGATGGCGAGCAGTACTTC
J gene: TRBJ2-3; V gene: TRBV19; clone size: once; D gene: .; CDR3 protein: CASSSDSSTDTQYF; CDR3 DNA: TGTGCCAGTAGTTCGGACTCTAGCACAGATACGCAGTATTTT
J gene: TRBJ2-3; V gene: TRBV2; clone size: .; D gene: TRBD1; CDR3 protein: CASTRDRGTDTQYF; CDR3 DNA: TGTGCCAGCACCCGGGACAGGGGCACAGATACGCAGTATTTT
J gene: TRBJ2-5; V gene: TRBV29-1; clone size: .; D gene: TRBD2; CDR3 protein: CSVGGETQYF; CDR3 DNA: TGCAGCGTGGGGGGGGAGACCCAGTACTTC
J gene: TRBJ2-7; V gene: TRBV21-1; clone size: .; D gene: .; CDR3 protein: CASSTGLAGGFFAYEQYF; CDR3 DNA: TGTGCCAGCAGCACGGGACTAGCGGGAGGGTTTTTCGCCTACGAGCAGTACTTC
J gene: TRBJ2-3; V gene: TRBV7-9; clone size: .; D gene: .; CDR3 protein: CASSLRAAVRDTQYF; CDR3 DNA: TGTGCCAGCAGCTTAAGAGCGGCCGTCCGGGATACGCAGTATTTT
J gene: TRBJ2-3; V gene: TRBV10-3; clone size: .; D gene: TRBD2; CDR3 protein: CAISGGLAGHTDTQYF; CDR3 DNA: TGTGCCATCAGTGGGGGACTAGCGGGACACACAGATACGCAGTATTTT
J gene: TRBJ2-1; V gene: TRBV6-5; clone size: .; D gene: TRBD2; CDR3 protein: CASSGLAQARNEQFF; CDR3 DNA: TGTGCCAGCAGTGGACTAGCCCAAGCCCGGAATGAGCAGTTCTTC
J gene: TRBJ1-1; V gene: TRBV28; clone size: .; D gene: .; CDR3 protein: CASQRGGNTEAFF; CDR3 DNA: TGTGCCAGCCAACGCGGGGGAAACACTGAAGCTTTCTTT
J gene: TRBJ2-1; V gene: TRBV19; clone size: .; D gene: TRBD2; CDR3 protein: CASSASSGRVNEQFF; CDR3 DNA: TGTGCCAGTAGTGCATCTAGCGGGAGGGTGAATGAGCAGTTCTTC
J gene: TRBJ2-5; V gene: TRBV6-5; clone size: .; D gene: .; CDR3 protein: CASSSGRGTQYF; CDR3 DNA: TGTGCCAGCAGTTCTGGTAGGGGGACCCAGTACTTC
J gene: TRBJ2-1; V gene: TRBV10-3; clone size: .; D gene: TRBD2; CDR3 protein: CAITAGGGNNEQFF; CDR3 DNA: TGTGCCATCACGGCGGGAGGGGGAAACAATGAGCAGTTCTTC
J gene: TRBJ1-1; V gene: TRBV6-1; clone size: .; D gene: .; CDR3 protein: CASSVGTEAFF; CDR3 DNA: TGTGCCAGCAGTGTCGGCACTGAAGCTTTCTTT
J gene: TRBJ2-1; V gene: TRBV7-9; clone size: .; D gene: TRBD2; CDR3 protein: CASSSLTSGRNEQFF; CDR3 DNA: TGTGCCAGCAGCTCCCTGACTAGCGGGAGGAATGAGCAGTTCTTC
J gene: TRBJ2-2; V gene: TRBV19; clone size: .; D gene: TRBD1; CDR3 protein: CASKDRSLGTGELFF; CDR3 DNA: TGTGCCAGTAAGGACAGGTCCTTGGGCACCGGGGAGCTGTTTTTT
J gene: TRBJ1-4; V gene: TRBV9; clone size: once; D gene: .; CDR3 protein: CASSVGGSVDEKLFF; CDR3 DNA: TGTGCCAGCAGCGTAGGCGGCAGTGTTGATGAAAAACTGTTTTTT
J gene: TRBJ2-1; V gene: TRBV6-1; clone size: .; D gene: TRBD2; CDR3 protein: CASSGGLVWQFF; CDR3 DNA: TGTGCCAGCAGTGGAGGACTAGTTTGGCAGTTCTTC
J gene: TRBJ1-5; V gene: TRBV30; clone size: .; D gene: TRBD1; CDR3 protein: CAWSFDRVVTNQPQHF; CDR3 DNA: TGTGCCTGGAGTTTTGACAGGGTCGTCACGAATCAGCCCCAGCATTTT